The clone carrying this TCR beta chain came up many times. Its antigen is undetermined. This sample stems from a study of T cells in Graves' hyperthyroidism and ophthalmopathy. Study-wide results and caveats: Ophthalmopathy cases were set apart from stable hyperthyroidism by a 13 V-J model. Among clonotypes expanded in thyroid above 0.001, most were also found in blood.

Diagnostic assessment was based on clinical symptoms, serum thyroxine and TRAb, thyroid ultrasound and orbital computed tomography. V lost 5 bases and J 10 bases, leaving 26 bases between the germline ends. The CDR3 is 16 residues long. Per the germline V gene, CDR1 is ENHRY and CDR2 is SYGVKD. RNA transcripts were the template for amplifying TCR beta CDR3 regions. A set of HTBI primers served as the primers for a first-round RT-PCR of the TCR CDR3. TCRdb re-derived calls from the multiplex PCR reads in MiXCR, one entry per CDR3 protein. The profile shows about 350,000 distinct CDR3 sequences, about 15% of them singletons.

The rearrangement links TRBV10-3 to TRBJ2-5; either TRBD1 or TRBD2 may fit D (6 bases each). The origin of this receptor is a woman in her sixties or seventies with Graves' ophthalmopathy. Sequenced sample: blood. CDR3 sequence: CAISSGAGPSTDGQYF. As DNA, the CDR3 is TGTGCCATCAGTTCGGGGGCAGGTCCCTCTACAGACGGCCAGTACTTC.